This T cell receptor beta chain was recorded in a study of blood T cell repertoires in COVID-19. About the research overall: T cells, B-cell-depleted T cells, or PBMCs provided the cDNA or gDNA that served as material.

The table came from immunoSEQ multiplex PCR; TCRdb's copy has only in-frame clones and leaves some out. The sample lists 150,000 to 200,000 clones, around 87% occurring once. CDR1 is ENHRY, CDR2 SYGVKD, per germline. This CDR3 has 16 residues. After removal of 9 bases from V and 2 bases from J, the junction contained 14 bases not matched to a gene. The V gene is TRBV10-3, the J gene TRBJ2-3; 7 positions match TRBD2. This TCR derives from a woman between 65 and 79 years old with COVID-19, enrolled during active disease. Material: peripheral blood. CDR3 in DNA: TGTGCCATTACTAACCGGGGGGAGTCTGCCACAGATACGCAGTATTTT. Protein product: CAITNRGESATDTQYF.